Listed here is a single TCR beta chain. Its target is unknown. Primed by a sample-barcoded 5' primer and a J-beta primer mix, a second PCR proceeded for about 7 to 11 cycles. TCRdb re-derived calls from the 5' RACE reads in MiXCR, one entry per CDR3 protein. The sample has over 700,000 distinct CDR3 sequences, roughly 25% seen once. The data derive from a study of blood T cells in healthy people across ages. Whole-study findings and limits: No one knew whether donors had CMV, which possibly confounded expanded clonotype changes. Observed TCR beta diversity showed a strong correlation with the percentage of naive T cells as measured by flow cytometry. The fall in TCR beta diversity per million T cells was roughly linear with age.

CDR3 size: 14 residues. In germline, CDR1 is SGHRS, CDR2 YFSETQ. V lost 5 bases, J lost 6 bases, and 16 bases lay in between. These data were also reused for a study on T cells of mothers and their children. That study adds: Reads obtained per mother exceeded 9.5 million TCR beta CDR3 reads, with roughly 3.1 million obtained per child.

J is TRBJ2-3 and V is TRBV5-1, with a possible D match to TRBD2 (6 bases). The sequenced material came from blood. The TCR was taken from a boy between 5 and 17 years old in good health. The CDR3 region is CASSPEAGWDTQYF. In DNA form, the CDR3 reads TGCGCCAGCAGTCCAGAAGCGGGCTGGGATACGCAGTATTTT.